This entry describes one TCR beta chain. Its antigen is still unknown. Unexposed donor CD4+ T cells date from about 2011-2019, before the COVID-19 pandemic. CD4+ T cells were isolated from the cells after less than 13 days of culture. PBMCs were plated at some 2 million per well in IL-2-containing medium. This record comes from a study of CD4 T cells in relation to SARS-CoV-2 and coronaviruses. Study-wide background: PBMCs were cultured with antigen for about eleven days before TCR beta sequencing. Crossreactive spike epitopes shared across donors were mapped to their HLA restriction.

General observations from the study: No donor gave both pre-pandemic and post-infection samples.

Only in-frame clones appear in the TCRdb table, and some are missing; sequencing was by immunoSEQ multiplex PCR. Here the sample spans tens of thousands of clones, 72% being singletons. The V segment lost 3 bases and the J segment 5 bases; nucleotides outside the gene matches: 12. This CDR3 contains 16 residues. Germline CDR1 SGHKS, CDR2 YYEKEE (reference sequence). This clonotype originated in a human donor in good health. Sequenced sample: CD4+ T cells from PBMCs, cultured in vitro. The V call is TRBV5-5, the J call TRBJ2-5, with 8 bases identical to TRBD1. The CDR3 nucleotides are TGTGCCAGCAGCTCGATGCTGCCCAGGGGGCTTGAGACCCAGTACTTC. Translating gives CASSSMLPRGLETQYF.